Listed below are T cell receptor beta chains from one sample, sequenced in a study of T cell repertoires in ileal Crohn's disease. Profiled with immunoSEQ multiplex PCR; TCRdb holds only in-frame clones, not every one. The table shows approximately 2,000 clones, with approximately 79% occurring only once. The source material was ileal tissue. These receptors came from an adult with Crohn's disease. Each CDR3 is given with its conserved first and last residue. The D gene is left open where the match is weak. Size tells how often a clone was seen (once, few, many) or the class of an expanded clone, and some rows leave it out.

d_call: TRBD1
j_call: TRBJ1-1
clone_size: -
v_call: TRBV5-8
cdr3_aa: CASRTGQGDTEAFF
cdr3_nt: TGTGCCAGCAGAACGGGACAGGGGGATACTGAAGCTTTCTTT

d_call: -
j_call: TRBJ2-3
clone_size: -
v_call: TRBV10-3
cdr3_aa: CAISEGGGDTQYF
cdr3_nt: TGTGCCATCAGTGAGGGTGGCGGAGATACGCAGTATTTT

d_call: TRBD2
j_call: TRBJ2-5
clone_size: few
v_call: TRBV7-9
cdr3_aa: CASSWIPTSGEETQYF
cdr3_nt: TGTGCCAGCAGCTGGATTCCGACTAGCGGGGAAGAGACCCAGTACTTC

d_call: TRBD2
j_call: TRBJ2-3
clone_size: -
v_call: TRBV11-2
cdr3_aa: CASSTQAGGSTDTQYF
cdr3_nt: TGTGCCAGCAGCACCCAAGCGGGGGGGAGCACAGATACGCAGTATTTT

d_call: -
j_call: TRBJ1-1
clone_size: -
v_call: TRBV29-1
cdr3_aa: CSVVDQRAFF
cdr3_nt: TGCAGCGTTGTCGATCAGAGGGCTTTCTTT

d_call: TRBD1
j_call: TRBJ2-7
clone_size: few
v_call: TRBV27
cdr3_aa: CASSSTDRAYEQYF
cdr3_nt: TGTGCCAGCAGTTCTACAGACAGGGCGTACGAGCAGTACTTC

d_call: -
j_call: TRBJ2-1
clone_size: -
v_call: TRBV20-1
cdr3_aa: CSGRQNNEQFF
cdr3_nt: TGCAGTGGAAGACAGAACAATGAGCAGTTCTTC

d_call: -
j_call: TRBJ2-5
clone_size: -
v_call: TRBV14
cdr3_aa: CASSQDGGYQETQYF
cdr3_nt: TGTGCCAGCAGCCAAGATGGCGGCTACCAAGAGACCCAGTACTTC

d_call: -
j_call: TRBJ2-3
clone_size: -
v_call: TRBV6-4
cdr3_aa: CASSDSARDTQYF
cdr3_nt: TGTGCCAGCAGTGACTCGGCCCGGGATACGCAGTATTTT

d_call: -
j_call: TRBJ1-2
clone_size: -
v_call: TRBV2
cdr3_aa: CASSHPTGNYGYTF
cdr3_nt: TGTGCCAGCAGCCATCCAACAGGGAACTATGGCTACACCTTC

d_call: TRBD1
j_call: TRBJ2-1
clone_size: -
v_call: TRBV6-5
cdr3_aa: CASSYGQGRYNEQFF
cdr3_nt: TGTGCCAGCAGTTACGGACAGGGTCGTTACAATGAGCAGTTCTTC

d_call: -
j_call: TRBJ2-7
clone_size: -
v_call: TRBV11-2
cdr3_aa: CASSFDGQGYFSEQYF
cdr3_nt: TGTGCCAGCAGCTTTGACGGCCAGGGATACTTTTCCGAGCAGTACTTC

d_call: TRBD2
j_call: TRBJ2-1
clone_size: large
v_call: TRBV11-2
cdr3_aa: CASHPGGDNEQFF
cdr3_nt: TGTGCCAGCCACCCCGGGGGGGACAATGAGCAGTTCTTC

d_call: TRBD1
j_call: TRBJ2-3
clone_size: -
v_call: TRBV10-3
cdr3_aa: CAIQGTGPTDTQYF
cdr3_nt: TGTGCCATCCAGGGGACAGGGCCCACAGATACGCAGTATTTT

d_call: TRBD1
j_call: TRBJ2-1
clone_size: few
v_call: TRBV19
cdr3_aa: CASSPTGVYNEQFF
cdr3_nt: TGTGCCAGTAGTCCAACAGGGGTCTACAATGAGCAGTTCTTC

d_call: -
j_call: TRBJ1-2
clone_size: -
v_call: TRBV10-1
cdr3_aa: CASSEQQGFGYTF
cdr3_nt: TGCGCCAGCAGTGAGCAACAGGGATTTGGCTACACCTTC

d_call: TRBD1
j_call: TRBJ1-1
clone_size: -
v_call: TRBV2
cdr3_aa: CASRHQAGGDRLNTEAFF
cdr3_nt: TGTGCCAGCAGACATCAGGCCGGGGGGGACAGGCTGAACACTGAAGCTTTCTTT

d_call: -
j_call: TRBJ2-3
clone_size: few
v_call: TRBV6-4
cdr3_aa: CASSENWGTDTQYF
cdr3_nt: TGTGCCAGCAGTGAAAATTGGGGCACAGATACGCAGTATTTT

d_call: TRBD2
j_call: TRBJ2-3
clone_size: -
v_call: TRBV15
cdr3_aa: CATSRGLAGGADTQYF
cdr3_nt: TGTGCCACCAGCAGAGGACTAGCGGGGGGGGCAGATACGCAGTATTTT

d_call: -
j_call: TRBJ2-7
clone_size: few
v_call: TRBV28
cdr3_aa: CASSLDVSLLEYF
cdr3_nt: TGTGCCAGCAGTTTGGATGTTTCACTCTTGGAGTACTTC

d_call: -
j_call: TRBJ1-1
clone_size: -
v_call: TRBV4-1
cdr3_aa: CASSQDATEAFF
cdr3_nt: TGCGCCAGCAGCCAAGATGCGACTGAAGCTTTCTTT

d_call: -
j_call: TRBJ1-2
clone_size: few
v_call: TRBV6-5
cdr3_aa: CASSPGQNYGYTF
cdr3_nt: TGTGCCAGCAGCCCCGGACAGAACTATGGCTACACCTTC

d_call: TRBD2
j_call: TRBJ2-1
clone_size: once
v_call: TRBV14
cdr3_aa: CASSQRTGTSGRYEQFF
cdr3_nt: TGTGCCAGCAGCCAGCGAACCGGGACTAGCGGGAGATATGAGCAGTTCTTC

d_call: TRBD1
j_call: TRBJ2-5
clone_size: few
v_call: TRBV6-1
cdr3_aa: CASSEADGTGQETQYF
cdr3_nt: TGTGCCAGCAGTGAAGCAGACGGGACAGGGCAAGAGACCCAGTACTTC

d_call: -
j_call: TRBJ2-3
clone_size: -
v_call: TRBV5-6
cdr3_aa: CASSLGDTQYF
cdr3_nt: TGTGCCAGCAGCTTGGGGGATACGCAGTATTTT

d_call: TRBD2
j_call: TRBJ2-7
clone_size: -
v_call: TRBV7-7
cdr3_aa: CASSPHPPAGDGYEQYF
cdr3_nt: TGTGCCAGCAGCCCCCATCCCCCAGCGGGGGACGGTTACGAGCAGTACTTC

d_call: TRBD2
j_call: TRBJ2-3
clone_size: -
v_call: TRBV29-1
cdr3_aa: CSAHGTSVTDTQYF
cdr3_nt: TGCAGCGCGCACGGGACTAGCGTAACAGATACGCAGTATTTT

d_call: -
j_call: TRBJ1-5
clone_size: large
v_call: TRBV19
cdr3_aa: CASHFGPRQPQHF
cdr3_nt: TGTGCCAGTCACTTCGGTCCTCGGCAGCCCCAGCATTTT

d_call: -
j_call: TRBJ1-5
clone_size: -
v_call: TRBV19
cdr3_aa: CASSIAGRPQHF
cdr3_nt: TGTGCCAGTAGTATAGCGGGGCGGCCCCAGCATTTT

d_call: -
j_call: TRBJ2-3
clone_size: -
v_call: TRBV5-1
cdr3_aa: CASSPRGAGSAGDTQYF
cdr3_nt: TGCGCCAGCAGCCCCAGGGGAGCGGGGTCTGCAGGAGATACGCAGTATTTT

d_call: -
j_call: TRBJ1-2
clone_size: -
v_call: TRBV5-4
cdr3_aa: CASSDRRGLNYGYTF
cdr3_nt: TGTGCCAGCAGTGACCGGCGGGGGCTTAACTATGGCTACACCTTC

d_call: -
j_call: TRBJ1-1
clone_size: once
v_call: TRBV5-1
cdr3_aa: CASSFKGGWDTEAFF
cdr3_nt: TGCGCCAGCAGCTTTAAAGGGGGATGGGACACTGAAGCTTTCTTT

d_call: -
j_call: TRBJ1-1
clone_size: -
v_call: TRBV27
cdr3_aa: CASSLRGPGDTEAFF
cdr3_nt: TGTGCCAGCAGTTTGAGAGGGCCGGGGGACACTGAAGCTTTCTTT

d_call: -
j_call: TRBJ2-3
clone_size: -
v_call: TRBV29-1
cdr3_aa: CSVPPFSGTDTQYF
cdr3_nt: TGCAGCGTCCCCCCTTTTAGTGGCACAGATACGCAGTATTTT

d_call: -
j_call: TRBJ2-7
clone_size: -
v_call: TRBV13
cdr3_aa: CASSQVRYEQYF
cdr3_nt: TGTGCCAGCTCGCAGGTCCGGTACGAGCAGTACTTC

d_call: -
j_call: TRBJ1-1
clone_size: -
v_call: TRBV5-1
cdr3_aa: CASSLEANTEAFF
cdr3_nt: TGCGCCAGCAGCTTGGAAGCGAACACTGAAGCTTTCTTT

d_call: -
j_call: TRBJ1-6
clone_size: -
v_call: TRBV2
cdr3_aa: CASSGDPNSPLHF
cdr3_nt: TGTGCCAGCAGTGGGGACCCGAATTCACCCCTCCACTTT

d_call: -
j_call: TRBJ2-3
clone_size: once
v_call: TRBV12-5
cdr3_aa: CASGLSDTQYF
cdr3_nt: TGTGCTAGTGGTTTGTCAGATACGCAGTATTTT

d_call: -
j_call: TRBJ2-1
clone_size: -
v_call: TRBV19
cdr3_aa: CASDPGTVGSLEQFF
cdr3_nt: TGTGCCAGTGACCCCGGGACGGTAGGGTCTCTTGAGCAGTTCTTC

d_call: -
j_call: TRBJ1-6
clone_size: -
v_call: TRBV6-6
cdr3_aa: CASQTANNSPLHF
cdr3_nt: TGTGCCAGCCAGACGGCCAATAATTCACCCCTCCACTTT

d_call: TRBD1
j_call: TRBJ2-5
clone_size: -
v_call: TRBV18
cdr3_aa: CASSPIPGGKETQYF
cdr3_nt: TGTGCCAGCTCACCAATTCCAGGGGGCAAGGAGACCCAGTACTTC

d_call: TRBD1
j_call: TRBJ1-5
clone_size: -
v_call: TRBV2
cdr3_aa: CASLRDRGRDNQPQHF
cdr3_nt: TGTGCCAGCCTTCGTGACAGGGGACGGGATAATCAGCCCCAGCATTTT

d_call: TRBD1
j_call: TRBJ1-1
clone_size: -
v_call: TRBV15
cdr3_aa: CATSGRRTGTMNTEAFF
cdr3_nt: TGTGCCACCAGCGGTCGTCGGACAGGAACTATGAACACTGAAGCTTTCTTT